This T cell receptor (beta chain) was recovered during a study of shared clonotypes between healthy human individuals. The germline V gene has CDR1 SGHRS and CDR2 YFSETQ. This CDR3 is built from 14 residues. Trimming cost V 4 bases and J 6 bases; bases outside gene matches: 5. This table comes from immunoSEQ multiplex PCR, and its TCRdb copy is limited to in-frame clones, with some not included. The sample consists of about 980,000 clones, around 80% of them appearing once. Material for sequencing was memory CD4+ T cells sorted from blood. Indicated subset: CD45RA-negative fraction. This receptor was obtained from a man between 18 and 29 years old in good health. V usage is TRBV5-1 and J usage is TRBJ2-7; TRBD2 matches 12 bases. CDR3 amino acids: CASSGGTSGLEQYF. In DNA, the CDR3 is TGCGCCAGCAGCGGGGGGACTAGCGGGCTCGAGCAGTACTTC. Drawing the rest from reference TRBV5-1 and TRBJ2-7, the complete variable domain is KAGVTQTPRYLIKTRGQQVTLSCSPISGHRSVSWYQQTPGQGLQFLFEYFSETQRNKGNFPGRFSGRQFSNSRSEMNVSTLELGDSALYLCASSGGTSGLEQYFGPGTRLTVT.